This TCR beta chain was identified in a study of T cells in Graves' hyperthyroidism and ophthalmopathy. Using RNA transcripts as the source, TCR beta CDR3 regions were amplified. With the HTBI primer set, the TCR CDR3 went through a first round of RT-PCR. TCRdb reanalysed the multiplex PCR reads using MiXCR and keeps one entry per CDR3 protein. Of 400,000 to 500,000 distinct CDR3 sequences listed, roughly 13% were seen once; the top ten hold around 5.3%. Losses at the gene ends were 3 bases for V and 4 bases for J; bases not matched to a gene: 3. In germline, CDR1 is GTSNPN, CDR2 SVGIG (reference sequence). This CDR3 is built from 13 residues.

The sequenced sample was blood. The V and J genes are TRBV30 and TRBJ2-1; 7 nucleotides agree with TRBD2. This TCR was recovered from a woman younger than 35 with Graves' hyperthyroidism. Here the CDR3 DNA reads TGTGCCTGGAGCGGGCGGGAGTACAATGAGCAGTTCTTC. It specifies CAWSGREYNEQFF.